This T cell receptor (beta chain) derives from a study of CD8 T cells in ankylosing spondylitis. TCRdb reprocessed the 5' RACE reads via MiXCR and lists one record per CDR3 protein. Among 50,000 to 65,000 distinct CDR3 sequences listed, about 7% were seen once. General observations from the study: Significant enrichment of disease-linked clones was reported in matched ankylosing spondylitis synovial fluid.

The CDR3 is 16 residues long. Trimming took off 3 bases at V and 0 bases at J, with 12 bases between the two ends. This clonotype has ten or more counts. Its specificity is not known. The clonotype was recovered from a female donor with ankylosing spondylitis or in good health (not recorded which). Sequenced input: blood, either unsorted or a sorted T cell fraction (not recorded which). The chain recombines TRBV12-3 or TRBV12-4 with TRBJ2-4; possibly TRBD2 for D (6 bases). The CDR3 region is CASSFPRGIAKNIQYF. CDR3 DNA: TGTGCCAGCAGTTTCCCTCGGGGGATAGCCAAAAACATTCAGTACTTC.